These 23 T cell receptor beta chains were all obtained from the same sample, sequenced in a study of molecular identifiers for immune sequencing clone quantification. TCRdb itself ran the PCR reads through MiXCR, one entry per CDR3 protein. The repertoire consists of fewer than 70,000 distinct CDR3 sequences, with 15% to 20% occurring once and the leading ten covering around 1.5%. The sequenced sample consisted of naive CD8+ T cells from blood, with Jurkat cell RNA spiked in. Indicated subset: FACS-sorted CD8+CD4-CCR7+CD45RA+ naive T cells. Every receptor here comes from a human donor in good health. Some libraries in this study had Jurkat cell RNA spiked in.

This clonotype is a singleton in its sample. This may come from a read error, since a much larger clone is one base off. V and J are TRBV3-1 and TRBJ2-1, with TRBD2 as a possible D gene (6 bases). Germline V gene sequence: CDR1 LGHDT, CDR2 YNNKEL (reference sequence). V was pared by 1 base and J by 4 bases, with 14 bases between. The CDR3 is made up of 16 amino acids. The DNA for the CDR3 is TGTGCCAGCAGCCAAGGGAGTAGCGGCCTTTACAATGAGCAGTTCTTC. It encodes CASSQGSSGLYNEQFF.

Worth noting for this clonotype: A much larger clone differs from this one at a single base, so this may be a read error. This CDR3 is CASGGQGSPHYEQYF. As DNA, the CDR3 is TGTGCCAGCGGCGGGCAGGGGTCCCCCCATTACGAGCAGTACTTC. V is TRBV27 and J is TRBJ2-7, with D possibly matching TRBD1 (6 bases). Germline V gene data show CDR1 as MNHEY and CDR2 as SMNVEV (reference sequence). The CDR3 extends over 15 amino acids. The V end was cut by 8 bases, the J end by 4 bases, with 21 bases between.

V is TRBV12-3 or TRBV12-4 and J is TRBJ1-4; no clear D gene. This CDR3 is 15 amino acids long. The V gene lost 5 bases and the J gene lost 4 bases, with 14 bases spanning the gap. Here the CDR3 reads CASSPFAGINEKLFF. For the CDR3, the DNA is TGTGCCAGCAGTCCCTTTGCGGGAATTAATGAAAAACTGTTTTTT.

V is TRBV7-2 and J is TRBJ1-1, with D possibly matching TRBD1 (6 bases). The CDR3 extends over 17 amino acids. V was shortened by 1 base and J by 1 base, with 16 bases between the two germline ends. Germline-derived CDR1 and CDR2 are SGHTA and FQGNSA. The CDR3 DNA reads TGTGCCAGCAGCTTAGTGGGACAAGTGGGAGCGAACACTGAAGCTTTCTTT. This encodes CASSLVGQVGANTEAFF.

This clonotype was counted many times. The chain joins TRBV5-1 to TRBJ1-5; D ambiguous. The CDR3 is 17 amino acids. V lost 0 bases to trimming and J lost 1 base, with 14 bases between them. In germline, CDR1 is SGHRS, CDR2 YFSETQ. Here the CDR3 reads CASSLGLLGSSNQPQHF. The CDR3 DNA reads TGCGCCAGCAGCTTGGGTCTTCTTGGGAGCAGCAATCAGCCCCAGCATTTT.

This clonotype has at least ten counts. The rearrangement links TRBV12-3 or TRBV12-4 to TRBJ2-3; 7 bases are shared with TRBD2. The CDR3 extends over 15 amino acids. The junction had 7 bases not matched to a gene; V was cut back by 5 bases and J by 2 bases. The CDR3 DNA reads TGTGCCAGCAGTGCCAACCGGGACTACACAGATACGCAGTATTTT. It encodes CASSANRDYTDTQYF.

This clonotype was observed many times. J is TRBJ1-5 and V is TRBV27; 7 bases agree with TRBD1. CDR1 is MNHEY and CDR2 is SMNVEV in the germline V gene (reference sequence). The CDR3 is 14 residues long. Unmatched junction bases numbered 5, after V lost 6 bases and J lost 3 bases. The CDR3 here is CASRPGQYNQPQHF. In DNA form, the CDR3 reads TGTGCCAGCAGACCGGGACAGTACAATCAGCCCCAGCATTTT.

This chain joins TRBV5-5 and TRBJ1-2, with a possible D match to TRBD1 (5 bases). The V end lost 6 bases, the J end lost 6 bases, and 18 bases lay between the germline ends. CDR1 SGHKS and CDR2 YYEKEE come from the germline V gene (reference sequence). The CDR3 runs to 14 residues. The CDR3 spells CASNPWGVFDGYTF. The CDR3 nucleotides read TGTGCCAGCAACCCCTGGGGGGTCTTCGATGGCTACACCTTC.

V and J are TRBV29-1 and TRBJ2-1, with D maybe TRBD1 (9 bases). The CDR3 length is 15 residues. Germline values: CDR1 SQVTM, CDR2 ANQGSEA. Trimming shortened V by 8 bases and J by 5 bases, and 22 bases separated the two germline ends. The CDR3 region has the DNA TGCAGCACCCACGGGAGGGACAGGGTACACAATGAGCAGTTCTTC. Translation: CSTHGRDRVHNEQFF.

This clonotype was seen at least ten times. In DNA, the CDR3 is TGTGCCAGCAGTTTATCGGGGTACAGGGAGCAGTACTTC. It encodes CASSLSGYREQYF. This chain uses TRBV27 with TRBJ2-7; possible D gene TRBD1, 5 bases. From germline, CDR1 is MNHEY and CDR2 SMNVEV (reference sequence). The CDR3 covers 13 residues. The ends were cut back, 0 bases at V and 7 bases at J, with 10 bases in the middle.

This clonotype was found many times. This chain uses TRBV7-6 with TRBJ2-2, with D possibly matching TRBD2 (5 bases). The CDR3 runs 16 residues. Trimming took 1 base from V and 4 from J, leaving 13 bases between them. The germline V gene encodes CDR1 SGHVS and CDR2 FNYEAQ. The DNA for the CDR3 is TGTGCCAGCAGCTTAGGCCCCGATGCGGGCACCGGGGAGCTGTTTTTT. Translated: CASSLGPDAGTGELFF.

CDR3 amino acids: CASSFDRVSDTDTQYF. CDR3 in DNA: TGTGCCAGCAGCTTTGATCGGGTATCGGACACAGATACGCAGTATTTT. The chain is built from TRBV6-5 and TRBJ2-3; D gene uncertain. The V gene lost 6 bases and the J gene lost 2 bases, with 18 bases spanning the gap. The CDR3 extends over 16 amino acids. Germline assignment: CDR1 MNHEY and CDR2 SVGAGI.

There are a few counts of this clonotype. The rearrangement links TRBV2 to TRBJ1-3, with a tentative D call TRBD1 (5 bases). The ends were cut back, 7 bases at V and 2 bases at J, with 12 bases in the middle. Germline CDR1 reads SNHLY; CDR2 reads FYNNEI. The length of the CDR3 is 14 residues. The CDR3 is CASILAGAGNTIYF. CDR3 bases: TGTGCCAGCATTCTGGCGGGGGCTGGAAACACCATATATTTT.

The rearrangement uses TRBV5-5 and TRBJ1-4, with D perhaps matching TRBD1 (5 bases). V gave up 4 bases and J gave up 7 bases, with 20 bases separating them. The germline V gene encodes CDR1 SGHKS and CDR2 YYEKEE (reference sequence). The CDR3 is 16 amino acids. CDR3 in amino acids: CASSAPFRDRGEKLFF. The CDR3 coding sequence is TGTGCCAGCAGCGCCCCGTTCCGGGACCGGGGTGAAAAACTGTTTTTT.

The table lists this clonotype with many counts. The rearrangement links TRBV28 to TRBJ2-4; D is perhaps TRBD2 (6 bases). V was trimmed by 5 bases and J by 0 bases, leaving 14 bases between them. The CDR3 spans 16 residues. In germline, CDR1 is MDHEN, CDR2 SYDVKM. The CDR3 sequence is CASSHRTTQAKNIQYF. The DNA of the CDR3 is TGTGCCAGCAGTCATAGGACTACCCAAGCCAAAAACATTCAGTACTTC.

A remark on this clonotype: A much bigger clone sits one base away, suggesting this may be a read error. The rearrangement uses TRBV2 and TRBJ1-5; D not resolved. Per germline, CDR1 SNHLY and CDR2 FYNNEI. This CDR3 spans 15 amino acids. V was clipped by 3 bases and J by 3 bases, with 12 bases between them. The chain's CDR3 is CASSDSTTNNQPQHF. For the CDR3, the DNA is TGTGCCAGCAGTGACTCTACGACCAACAATCAGCCCCAGCATTTT. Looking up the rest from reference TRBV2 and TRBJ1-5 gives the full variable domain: EPEVTQTPSHQVTQMGQEVILRCVPISNHLYFYWYRQILGQKVEFLVSFYNNEISEKSEIFDDQFSVERPDGSNFTLKIRSTKLEDSAMYFCASSDSTTNNQPQHFGDGTRLSIL.

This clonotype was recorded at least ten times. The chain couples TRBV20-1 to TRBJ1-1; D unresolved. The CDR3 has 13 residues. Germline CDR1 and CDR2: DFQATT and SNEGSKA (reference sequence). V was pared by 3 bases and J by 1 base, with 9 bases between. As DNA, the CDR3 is TGCAGTGCTAGGTTGAGGGAGAACACTGAAGCTTTCTTT. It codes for CSARLRENTEAFF.

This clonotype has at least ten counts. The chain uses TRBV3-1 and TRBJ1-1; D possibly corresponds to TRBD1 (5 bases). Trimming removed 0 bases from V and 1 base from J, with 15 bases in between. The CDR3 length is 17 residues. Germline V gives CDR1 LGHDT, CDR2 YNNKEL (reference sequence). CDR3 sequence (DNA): TGTGCCAGCAGCCAAGACCGCATAGGGGTCAGGAACACTGAAGCTTTCTTT. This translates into CASSQDRIGVRNTEAFF.

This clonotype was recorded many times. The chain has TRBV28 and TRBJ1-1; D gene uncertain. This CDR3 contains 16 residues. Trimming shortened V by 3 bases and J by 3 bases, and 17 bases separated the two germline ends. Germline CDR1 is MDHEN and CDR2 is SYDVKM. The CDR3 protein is CASSLRSGGWDTEAFF. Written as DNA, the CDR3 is TGTGCCAGCAGTTTGAGGTCCGGCGGTTGGGACACTGAAGCTTTCTTT. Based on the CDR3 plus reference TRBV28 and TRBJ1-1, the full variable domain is DVKVTQSSRYLVKRTGEKVFLECVQDMDHENMFWYRQDPGLGLRLIYFSYDVKMKEKGDIPEGYSVSREKKERFSLILESASTNQTSMYLCASSLRSGGWDTEAFFGQGTRLTVV.

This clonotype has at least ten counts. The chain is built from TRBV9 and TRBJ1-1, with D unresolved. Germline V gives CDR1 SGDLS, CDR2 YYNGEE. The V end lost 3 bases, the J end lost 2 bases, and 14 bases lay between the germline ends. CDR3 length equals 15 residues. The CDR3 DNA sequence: TGTGCCAGCAGCGAAATGGACTCGTCCAACACTGAAGCTTTCTTT. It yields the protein CASSEMDSSNTEAFF.

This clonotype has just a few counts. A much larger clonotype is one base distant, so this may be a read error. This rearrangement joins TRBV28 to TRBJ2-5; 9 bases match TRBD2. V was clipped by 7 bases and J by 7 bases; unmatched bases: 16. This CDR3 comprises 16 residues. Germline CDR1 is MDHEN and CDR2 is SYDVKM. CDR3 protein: CASTRGTSIWAGTQYF. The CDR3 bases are TGTGCCAGCACCCGGGGGACTAGCATTTGGGCAGGGACCCAGTACTTC. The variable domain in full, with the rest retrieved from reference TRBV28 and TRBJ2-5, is DVKVTQSSRYLVKRTGEKVFLECVQDMDHENMFWYRQDPGLGLRLIYFSYDVKMKEKGDIPEGYSVSREKKERFSLILESASTNQTSMYLCASTRGTSIWAGTQYFGPGTRLLVL.

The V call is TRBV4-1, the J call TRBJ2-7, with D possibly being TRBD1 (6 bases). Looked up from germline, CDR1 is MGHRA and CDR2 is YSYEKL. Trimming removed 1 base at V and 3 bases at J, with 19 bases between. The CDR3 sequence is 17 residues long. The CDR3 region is CASSQVGVGAGDYEQYF. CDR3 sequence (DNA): TGCGCCAGCAGCCAAGTCGGTGTCGGTGCAGGGGACTACGAGCAGTACTTC.

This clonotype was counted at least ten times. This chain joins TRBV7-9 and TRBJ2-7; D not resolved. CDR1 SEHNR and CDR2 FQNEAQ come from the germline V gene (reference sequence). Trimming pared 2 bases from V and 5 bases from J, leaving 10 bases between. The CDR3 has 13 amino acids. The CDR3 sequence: CASSLITNHEQYF. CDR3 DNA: TGTGCCAGCAGCTTAATAACCAATCACGAGCAGTACTTC.